This TCR beta chain emerged from a study of siplizumab effects on memory and regulatory T cells. Study findings and constraints: Treg origin accounted for an average of around 67% of mappable alloreactive CD4+ clones with siplizumab and roughly 26% in controls. Alloreactive sequences traceable to unstimulated CD4+ memory cells were significantly reduced by siplizumab. Proliferating Tregs taken from siplizumab cultures were not shown to have a confirmed suppressive function.

Each sample contributed 96,000 or so TCR templates to the assay. Sequencing used immunoSEQ multiplex PCR; TCRdb keeps in-frame clones, though not all of them. The sample has approximately 94,000 clones, around 97% seen once; the top ten hold 0.025% to 0.035%. Concerning this clone itself: Its antigen is unidentified.

The sequence was obtained from a human donor in good health. Sequencing used naive CD4+ T cells sorted from blood.

CDR3 in amino acids: CASSIGIGRANTEAFF. The CDR3 coding sequence is TGTGCCAGTAGTATTGGCATAGGCAGAGCGAACACTGAAGCTTTCTTT. This rearrangement joins TRBV19 to TRBJ1-1, with D unclear. The CDR3 sequence is 16 residues long. Germline V lookup: CDR1 LNHDA, CDR2 SQIVND (reference sequence). Between the trimmed V and J ends, which lost 3 bases and 1 base, there was a span of 15 bases. Looking up the rest from reference TRBV19 and TRBJ1-1 gives the full variable domain: DGGITQSPKYLFRKEGQNVTLSCEQNLNHDAMYWYRQDPGQGLRLIYYSQIVNDFQKGDIAEGYSVSREKKESFPLTVTSAQKNPTAFYLCASSIGIGRANTEAFFGQGTRLTVV.